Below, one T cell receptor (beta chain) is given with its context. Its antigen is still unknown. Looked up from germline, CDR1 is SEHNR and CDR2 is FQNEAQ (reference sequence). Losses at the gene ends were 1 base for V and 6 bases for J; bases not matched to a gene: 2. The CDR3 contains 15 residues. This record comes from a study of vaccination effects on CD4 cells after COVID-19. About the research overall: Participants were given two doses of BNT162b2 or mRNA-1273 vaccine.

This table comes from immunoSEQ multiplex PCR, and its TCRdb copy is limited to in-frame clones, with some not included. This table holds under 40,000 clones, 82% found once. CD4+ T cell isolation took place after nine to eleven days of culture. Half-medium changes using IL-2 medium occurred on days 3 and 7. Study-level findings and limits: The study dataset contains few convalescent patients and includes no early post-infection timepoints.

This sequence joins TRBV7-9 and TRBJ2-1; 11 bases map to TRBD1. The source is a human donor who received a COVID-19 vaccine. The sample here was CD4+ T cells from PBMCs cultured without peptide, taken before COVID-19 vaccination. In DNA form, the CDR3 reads TGTGCCAGCAGCTTAGTTGGGACAGGGGGCAATGAGCAGTTCTTC. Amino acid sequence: CASSLVGTGGNEQFF.